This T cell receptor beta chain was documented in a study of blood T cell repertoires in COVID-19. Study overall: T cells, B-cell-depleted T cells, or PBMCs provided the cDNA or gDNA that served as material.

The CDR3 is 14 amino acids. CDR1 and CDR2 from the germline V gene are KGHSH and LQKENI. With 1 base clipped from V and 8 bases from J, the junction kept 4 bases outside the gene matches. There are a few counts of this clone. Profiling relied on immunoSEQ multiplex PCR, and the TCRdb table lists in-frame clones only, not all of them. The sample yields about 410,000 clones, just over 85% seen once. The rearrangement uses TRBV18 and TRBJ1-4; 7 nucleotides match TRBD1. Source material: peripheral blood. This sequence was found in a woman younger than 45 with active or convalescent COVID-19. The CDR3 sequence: CASSPLSGGEKLFF. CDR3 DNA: TGTGCCAGCTCACCACTTTCAGGGGGAGAAAAACTGTTTTTT.